The clone carrying this T cell receptor (beta chain) was counted only a few times. This entry comes from a study of blood T cell repertoires in COVID-19. Overall study: The samples span acute and convalescent COVID-19 from the United States, Italy and Spain.

Data came from immunoSEQ multiplex PCR; TCRdb stores just in-frame clones and leaves some out. Here the sample spans more than 65,000 clones, 82% being singletons. Trimming cost V 4 bases and J 5 bases; bases outside gene matches: 3. The CDR3 runs to 15 residues. The germline gives CDR1 SGHRS, CDR2 YFSETQ. The clonotype originates from a woman aged 80 or over with acute or convalescent COVID-19. The sequenced sample consisted of peripheral blood. The chain employs TRBV5-1 and TRBJ2-1; 13 bases fit TRBD2. The CDR3 nucleotides read TGCGCCAGCAGCCGGACTAGCGGGAGAAACAATGAGCAGTTCTTC. Protein product: CASSRTSGRNNEQFF.